This T cell receptor (beta chain) comes out of a study of chemoradiotherapy in HPV16-positive cancers. Generated by immunoSEQ multiplex PCR, the TCRdb table keeps only in-frame clones and is missing some. The sample includes under 85,000 clones, roughly 90% of them seen just once. Comments on this clone: Its specificity is unknown.

Repeated repertoire sampling spanned the course of chemoradiotherapy. The germline V gene has CDR1 WSHSY and CDR2 SAAADI. V was shortened by 1 base and J by 7 bases, with 5 bases between the two germline ends. This CDR3 contains 12 residues. Findings and caveats of the study: Non-HPV-specific T cells did not expand in tumors during treatment, whereas candidate HPV-specific clones and E7-related motifs did.

This chain joins TRBV10-2 and TRBJ2-1; D unclear. This clonotype was sampled from a human donor with HPV-associated anogenital cancer. Here the sequenced sample was blood, taken from a patient who underwent chemoradiotherapy. CDR3 loop: CASSEFLNEQFF. The CDR3 nucleotides read TGCGCCAGCAGTGAGTTCCTTAATGAGCAGTTCTTC.